Below, 27 T cell receptor beta chains from the same sample are listed, as sequenced in a study of cytomegalovirus exposure and HLA in healthy donors (dated 2017 in TCRdb). Library construction relied on the immunoSEQ multiplex PCR assay. A mixture of 60 forward primers for TCR Vbeta segments and 13 reverse primers for TCR Jbeta segments was used in the multiplex PCR. TCRdb obtained this table from immuneACCESS and retained in-frame rearrangements with V and J assigned. These tables miss some clones; where compared with another copy, unresolved V genes account for less than half of the shortfall, and the remainder is unexplained. Recorded for this sample are around 220,000 clones; roughly 85% of them occurred a single time. The ten largest clones capture around 1.7% of the sample. Material: PBMCs. The receptors stem from a man in his late teens or twenties in good health and CMV-seronegative.

The CDR3 DNA follows: TGTGCCAGCAGCCCGAGAAACTATGGCTACACCTTC. This sequence encodes CASSPRNYGYTF. The V call is TRBV7-9, the J call TRBJ1-2; D gene uncertain. Germline V gives CDR1 SEHNR, CDR2 FQNEAQ (reference sequence). The CDR3 contains 12 residues. V was clipped by 5 bases and J by 2 bases, with 6 bases between them.

This chain connects TRBV27 to TRBJ2-7, with 8 nucleotides matching TRBD2. The V segment lost 3 bases and the J segment 3 bases; nucleotides outside the gene matches: 7. The CDR3 has 15 residues. Germline-derived CDR1 and CDR2 are MNHEY and SMNVEV (reference sequence). Here the CDR3 DNA reads TGTGCCAGCAGTTTTCACGGGAGGGCCGGCTACGAGCAGTACTTC. Encoded protein: CASSFHGRAGYEQYF.

The genes are TRBV6-1 and TRBJ2-5; a weak D match, TRBD1 (6 bases). V was clipped by 2 bases and J by 7 bases, with 32 bases between them. The CDR3 has 20 residues. Germline V gene data show CDR1 as MNHNS and CDR2 as SASEGT. The CDR3 DNA reads TGTGCCAGCAGTGAACTGCAGTATAGAATTACCGGGACAAGAGGAGGGACCCAGTACTTC. This sequence encodes CASSELQYRITGTRGGTQYF.

V gene TRBV5-1 combines with J gene TRBJ2-7; 9 bases fit TRBD2. Per germline, CDR1 SGHRS and CDR2 YFSETQ. Germline trimming cut 4 bases from V and 3 bases from J; bases unmatched to any gene: 2. The CDR3 consists of 13 residues. CDR3 residues: CASSAREGYEQYF. CDR3 in DNA: TGCGCCAGCAGCGCGCGGGAGGGCTACGAGCAGTACTTC.

This clone was recorded only once. V gene TRBV30 combines with J gene TRBJ2-1; no firm D call. Trimming shortened V by 6 bases and J by 0 bases, and 9 bases separated the two germline ends. CDR1 and CDR2 from the germline V gene are GTSNPN and SVGIG (reference sequence). The CDR3 length is 13 residues. CDR3 loop: CACHEASYNEQFF. CDR3 nucleotides: TGTGCCTGCCATGAGGCCTCCTACAATGAGCAGTTCTTC.

This clone was found once. The chain couples TRBV4-3 to TRBJ1-4; weak D call: TRBD1 (5 bases). Germline CDR1 is LGHNA and CDR2 is YSLEER. This CDR3 region has 14 residues. V was pared by 2 bases and J by 4 bases, with 8 bases between. CDR3 coding DNA: TGCGCCAGCAGCCAAAGGACAAGTAATGAAAAACTGTTTTTT. Translating it yields CASSQRTSNEKLFF.

The chain employs TRBV14 and TRBJ2-3; 7 bases fit TRBD1. V lost 4 bases and J lost 4; bases outside the gene matches: 8. The CDR3 runs to 15 residues. Germline CDR1 and CDR2: SGHDN and FVKESK. This CDR3 reads CASSRFKTGADTQYF. CDR3 nucleotides: TGTGCCAGCAGCCGCTTTAAAACAGGGGCAGATACGCAGTATTTT. Complete variable domain (other parts from reference TRBV14 and TRBJ2-3): EAGVTQFPSHSVIEKGQTVTLRCDPISGHDNLYWYRRVMGKEIKFLLHFVKESKQDESGMPNNRFLAERTGGTYSTLKVQPAELEDSGVYFCASSRFKTGADTQYFGPGTRLTVL.

This chain joins TRBV30 and TRBJ1-1; D perhaps matches TRBD1 (5 bases). This CDR3 contains 15 residues. CDR1 and CDR2 from the germline V gene are GTSNPN and SVGIG (reference sequence). The germline V and J ends were trimmed by 2 bases and 0 bases, with 13 bases remaining between them. For the CDR3, the DNA is TGTGCCTGGAGTCCCTTGGGGGGAATGAACACTGAAGCTTTCTTT. Amino acids: CAWSPLGGMNTEAFF.

A few counts support this clone. This chain links TRBV2 with TRBJ2-7, with a tentative D call TRBD1 (5 bases). V was clipped by 5 bases and J by 6 bases, with 17 bases between them. CDR1 is SNHLY and CDR2 is FYNNEI in the germline V gene. The CDR3 is 14 amino acids. The CDR3 region is CASSIPGAQGEQYF. Here the CDR3 DNA reads TGTGCCAGCAGTATACCCGGTGCGCAGGGCGAGCAGTACTTC.

The chain uses TRBV7-8 and TRBJ2-1, with 10 bases fitting TRBD2. Germline CDR1 reads SGHVS; CDR2 reads FQNEAQ. The CDR3 sequence is 16 residues long. J was trimmed by 3 bases and V by 5 bases; bases with no gene match: 7. The CDR3 sequence is CASSPQGLANYNEQFF. The CDR3 DNA follows: TGTGCCAGCAGCCCACAGGGACTAGCGAACTACAATGAGCAGTTCTTC. The full variable domain, its missing parts supplied by reference TRBV7-8 and TRBJ2-1, is GAGVSQSPRYKVAKRGQDVALRCDPISGHVSLFWYQQALGQGPEFLTYFQNEAQLDKSGLPSDRFFAERPEGSVSTLKIQRTQQEDSAVYLCASSPQGLANYNEQFFGPGTRLTVL.

This rearrangement joins TRBV27 to TRBJ2-2; D gene unclear. CDR3 size: 14 residues. V dropped 4 bases and J dropped 6 bases, with 12 bases sitting between them. The germline V gene encodes CDR1 MNHEY and CDR2 SMNVEV (reference sequence). The CDR3 bases are TGTGCCAGCAGTTCCGCACTGCTGGCCGGGGAGCTGTTTTTT. This encodes CASSSALLAGELFF.

This clone was observed a few times. J is TRBJ1-2 and V is TRBV20-1; no clear D. From germline, CDR1 is DFQATT and CDR2 SNEGSKA (reference sequence). The CDR3 is 11 amino acids. Trimming removed 5 bases at V and 2 bases at J, with 6 bases between. CDR3 sequence reads: CSASRNYGYTF. In nucleotides, the CDR3 is TGCAGTGCTTCCAGGAACTATGGCTACACCTTC.

V gene TRBV19 combines with J gene TRBJ2-1; TRBD2 matches 8 bases. V trimming: 3 bases; J trimming: 2 bases; junction bases outside the gene matches: 12. Germline CDR1 is LNHDA and CDR2 is SQIVND (reference sequence). This CDR3 comprises 18 residues. This chain's CDR3 is CASSMDAIREGTYNEQFF. DNA for the CDR3: TGTGCCAGTAGTATGGACGCCATTCGGGAGGGCACCTACAATGAGCAGTTCTTC.

This clone was counted between two and nine times. The rearrangement links TRBV2 to TRBJ2-3; no clear D. With 4 bases removed from V and 2 bases from J, the gap between germline ends came to 10 bases. The CDR3 totals 14 residues. Germline loops: CDR1 SNHLY, CDR2 FYNNEI. CDR3 loop: CASSGPQHTDTQYF. CDR3 nucleotide sequence: TGTGCCAGCAGTGGCCCACAGCACACAGATACGCAGTATTTT.

A few counts support this clone. The gene calls are TRBV11-2 and TRBJ2-2; D is possibly TRBD2 (5 bases). The germline CDR1 and CDR2 sequences are SGHAT and FQNNGV. This CDR3 region has 13 residues. V lost 3 bases and J lost 7, with 9 bases in between. The CDR3 region has the DNA TGTGCCAGCAGCTTGGAGACTATCGGGGAGCTGTTTTTT. Translating it yields CASSLETIGELFF.

The chain employs TRBV9 and TRBJ1-4; TRBD1 aligns across 8 bases. V dropped 4 bases and J dropped 5; count of bases not matched to a gene: 7. CDR3 length: 15 amino acids. CDR1 and CDR2 (germline): SGDLS, YYNGEE. The CDR3 region has the DNA TGTGCCAGCAGCCCCCAGGGGGCCATGAATGAAAAACTGTTTTTT. Translation: CASSPQGAMNEKLFF. Looking up the rest from reference TRBV9 and TRBJ1-4 gives the full variable domain: DSGVTQTPKHLITATGQRVTLRCSPRSGDLSVYWYQQSLDQGLQFLIQYYNGEERAKGNILERFSAQQFPDLHSELNLSSLELGDSALYFCASSPQGAMNEKLFFGSGTQLSVL.

The sample holds one count of this clone. The V and J genes are TRBV9 and TRBJ2-7, with D possibly TRBD2 on 5 matching bases. Germline V gene data show CDR1 as SGDLS and CDR2 as YYNGEE. This CDR3 has 15 residues. The ends were cut back, 0 bases at V and 4 bases at J, with 14 bases in the middle. The CDR3 spells CASSVGGGSTYEQYF. The CDR3 region has the DNA TGTGCCAGCAGCGTAGGAGGCGGGTCAACTTACGAGCAGTACTTC.

This rearrangement joins TRBV5-1 to TRBJ2-2; 12 bases align to TRBD1. CDR1 and CDR2 (germline): SGHRS, YFSETQ. This CDR3 is 19 amino acids long. V gave up 3 bases and J gave up 5 bases; unmatched junction bases: 14. This chain's CDR3 is CASSSTNRDRGQLTGELFF. The CDR3 DNA is TGCGCCAGCAGCTCGACCAACCGGGACAGGGGGCAATTAACCGGGGAGCTGTTTTTT.

The rearrangement links TRBV19 to TRBJ2-5, with TRBD1 matching over 7 bases. The V gene end was trimmed by 1 base and the J gene end by 2 bases; junction bases not matched to a gene: 1. The CDR3 consists of 14 residues. CDR1 and CDR2 (germline): LNHDA, SQIVND (reference sequence). CDR3 DNA: TGTGCCAGTAGTATAGGGGACAGACAAGAGACCCAGTACTTC. Residues: CASSIGDRQETQYF.

The rearrangement uses TRBV6-5 and TRBJ2-1, with D maybe TRBD2 (5 bases). V was pared by 0 bases and J by 7 bases, with 16 bases between. The CDR3 has 16 residues. Germline assignment: CDR1 MNHEY and CDR2 SVGAGI. The CDR3 DNA is TGTGCCAGCAGTTACTCGACGGCCCCTGAGGGTAATGAGCAGTTCTTC. Translating gives CASSYSTAPEGNEQFF.

At least ten counts were recorded for this clone. The chain couples TRBV5-5 to TRBJ1-6; D gene ambiguous. CDR1 is SGHKS and CDR2 is YYEKEE in the germline V gene (reference sequence). The CDR3 totals 12 residues. The ends were cut back, 4 bases at V and 8 bases at J, with 7 bases in the middle. In DNA form, the CDR3 reads TGTGCCAGCAGCGAAGCGGATTCACCCCTCCACTTT. Translation gives CASSEADSPLHF.

J is TRBJ2-1 and V is TRBV7-9; tentatively, D is TRBD2 (5 bases). CDR1 is SEHNR and CDR2 is FQNEAQ in the germline V gene (reference sequence). The CDR3 has 17 residues. Trimming left V 1 base short and J 3 bases short, with 16 bases between. CDR3 nucleotides: TGTGCCAGCAGCTTAGATTTAAGTGGGAGTATCTACAATGAGCAGTTCTTC. Amino acid sequence: CASSLDLSGSIYNEQFF.

This clone has a handful of counts. The J gene is TRBJ2-1, the V gene TRBV7-6; tentative D call: TRBD1 (6 bases). Per the germline V gene, CDR1 is SGHVS and CDR2 is FNYEAQ. The CDR3 sequence is 15 residues long. V lost 8 bases, J lost 6 bases, and 20 bases lay in between. CDR3 loop: CASGPPGHLPNEQFF. The DNA of the CDR3 is TGTGCCAGCGGGCCCCCGGGACATCTCCCCAATGAGCAGTTCTTC.

This chain uses TRBV13 with TRBJ1-6; the match to TRBD1 covers 7 bases. The V and J ends lost 5 bases and 10 bases, in that order; junction bases with no gene match: 8. The germline V gene encodes CDR1 PRHDT and CDR2 FYEKMQ (reference sequence). The CDR3 consists of 14 residues. The CDR3 reads CASSPRDSLSPLHF. The DNA of the CDR3 is TGTGCCAGCAGCCCCCGGGACAGCCTATCACCCCTCCACTTT.

The gene calls are TRBV7-2 and TRBJ2-7; a weak D match, TRBD2 (6 bases). The germline CDR1 and CDR2 sequences are SGHTA and FQGNSA. CDR3 length equals 16 residues. The V end lost 5 bases, the J end lost 1 base, and 18 bases lay between the germline ends. The CDR3 bases are TGTGCCAGCAGCCTAAGTGCGGGGATCGCTTCCTACGAGCAGTACTTC. Translation: CASSLSAGIASYEQYF.

This chain connects TRBV19 to TRBJ2-5, with TRBD2 matching 7 bases. The DNA end favors TRBJ2-7, so the J call may be wrong. This CDR3 spans 15 amino acids. Germline CDR1 is LNHDA and CDR2 is SQIVND (reference sequence). Written as DNA, the CDR3 is TGTGCCAGCCGTAGGTCGACTAGCCAAATTTACGAGCAGTACTTC. Protein product: CASRRSTSQIYEQYF.

The CDR3 spells CASSQELNTGELFF. The CDR3 nucleotides read TGCGCCAGCAGCCAAGAACTGAACACCGGGGAGCTGTTTTTT. The rearrangement links TRBV4-1 to TRBJ2-2, with D unclear. The CDR3 is 14 residues long. CDR1 and CDR2 (germline): MGHRA, YSYEKL. The V gene lost 0 bases and the J gene lost 1 base, with 3 bases spanning the gap.